These 30 T cell receptor beta chains share one sample of origin, sequenced in a study of identical twins. TCRdb reprocessed the 5' RACE reads with MiXCR, giving one entry per CDR3 protein. The repertoire includes around 680,000 distinct CDR3 sequences, 8% to 9% of them detected once, and 0.98% sits in the top ten. A further study also used this sample, focusing on yellow fever vaccine responses in identical twins.

Sequencing was done on a sample of PBMCs. These receptors originate from a young woman in good health.

This clonotype was counted many times. The V and J genes are TRBV12-3 or TRBV12-4 and TRBJ2-1; tentatively, D is TRBD1 (5 bases). The length of the CDR3 is 13 residues. V was pared by 2 bases and J by 9 bases, with 11 bases between. CDR3 sequence reads: CASSLSGFGEQFF. The CDR3 DNA sequence: TGTGCCAGCAGTTTATCAGGGTTCGGTGAGCAGTTCTTC.

In this sample, this clonotype turned up many times. The rearrangement joins TRBV27 to TRBJ2-1; D assignment may be TRBD1 or TRBD2 (5 bases each). The CDR3 sequence is 14 residues long. Trimming stripped 2 bases from V and 5 bases from J, with 10 bases between. Germline-derived CDR1 and CDR2 are MNHEY and SMNVEV (reference sequence). This CDR3 reads CASSLGTGHNEQFF. In nucleotides, the CDR3 is TGTGCCAGCAGTTTAGGGACGGGGCACAATGAGCAGTTCTTC.

The chain recombines TRBV28 with TRBJ2-3; TRBD2 matches 11 bases. The V and J ends lost 2 bases and 7 bases, in that order; junction bases with no gene match: 5. CDR3 length: 15 residues. Germline values: CDR1 MDHEN, CDR2 SYDVKM. This CDR3 reads CASSLGLAGGHTQYF. CDR3 in DNA: TGTGCCAGCAGTTTAGGGCTAGCGGGAGGACATACGCAGTATTTT.

Many counts were recorded for this clonotype. J is TRBJ2-1 and V is TRBV10-2; 12 bases are a match to TRBD1. The CDR3 covers 17 residues. With 3 bases clipped from V and 7 bases from J, the junction kept 10 bases outside the gene matches. The germline gives CDR1 WSHSY, CDR2 SAAADI. The CDR3 region is CASSDILGTGGTNEQFF. The CDR3 nucleotides are TGCGCCAGCAGTGACATTTTAGGGACAGGGGGCACAAATGAGCAGTTCTTC.

The table lists this clonotype with a few counts. In nucleotides, the CDR3 is TGTGCCATCAGTGATCGGGGATCGGGAAACACCATATATTTT. This sequence encodes CAISDRGSGNTIYF. The chain recombines TRBV10-3 with TRBJ1-3; no clear D. This CDR3 contains 14 residues. With 3 bases removed from V and 4 bases from J, the gap between germline ends came to 10 bases. Germline CDR1 ENHRY, CDR2 SYGVKD.

This clonotype appeared a few times. J is TRBJ1-2 and V is TRBV5-6; a possible D gene is TRBD1 (6 bases). The CDR3 spans 14 residues. The V gene's germline CDR1 is SGHDT and CDR2 YYEEEE. V lost 1 base and J lost 8, with 15 bases in between. This CDR3 reads CASSLIPGAEGYTF. The CDR3 DNA reads TGTGCCAGCAGCTTGATACCGGGGGCGGAGGGCTACACCTTC.

This clonotype was seen only a few times. The V and J genes are TRBV6-5 and TRBJ2-2; weak D call: TRBD2 (7 bases). V gave up 1 base and J gave up 4 bases, with 13 bases separating them. CDR1 MNHEY and CDR2 SVGAGI come from the germline V gene. The CDR3 has 16 residues. CDR3: CASSYFGGGGTGELFF. The CDR3 nucleotides are TGTGCCAGCAGTTACTTTGGCGGGGGCGGCACCGGGGAGCTGTTTTTT.

This clonotype was detected a few times. The V call is TRBV14, the J call TRBJ2-1; a possible D gene is TRBD1 (6 bases). V shed 0 bases and J shed 4 bases, with 13 bases lying between them. Germline CDR1 reads SGHDN; CDR2 reads FVKESK. The CDR3 length is 16 residues. The CDR3 region has the DNA TGTGCCAGCAGCCAAGATGGTGGGGGCCTGTACAATGAGCAGTTCTTC. This sequence encodes CASSQDGGGLYNEQFF.

The rearrangement joins TRBV29-1 to TRBJ2-6; either TRBD1 or TRBD2 may fit D (5 bases each). With 3 bases removed from V and 1 base from J, the gap between germline ends came to 13 bases. This CDR3 is 16 amino acids long. Germline CDR1 is SQVTM and CDR2 is ANQGSEA. CDR3 residues: CSVDTRRESGANVLTF. The CDR3 bases are TGCAGCGTTGATACTCGCAGGGAGTCTGGGGCCAACGTCCTGACTTTC.

This clonotype was found a few times. This chain links TRBV18 with TRBJ2-1; TRBD2 might be the D (6 bases). Germline assignment: CDR1 KGHSH and CDR2 LQKENI. This CDR3 spans 16 amino acids. The ends were cut back, 6 bases at V and 15 bases at J, with 30 bases in the middle. The CDR3: CASSAKRGTYAPGPFF. CDR3 sequence (DNA): TGTGCCAGCTCCGCGAAGAGAGGGACTTACGCCCCCGGTCCGTTCTTC.

This clonotype was seen many times. The chain uses TRBV12-3 or TRBV12-4 and TRBJ2-3; the D gene is possibly TRBD2 (6 bases). Deletions cut 6 bases from V and 0 bases from J, with 13 bases between. The CDR3 loop spans 15 amino acids. This CDR3 is CASSPWGTSTDTQYF. For the CDR3, the DNA is TGTGCCAGCAGCCCCTGGGGGACTAGCACAGATACGCAGTATTTT.

Many counts were recorded for this clonotype. This chain connects TRBV29-1 to TRBJ2-1; 7 bases agree with TRBD2. V was clipped by 5 bases and J by 6 bases; unmatched bases: 10. This CDR3 comprises 14 residues. CDR1 is SQVTM, CDR2 ANQGSEA, per germline. In DNA, the CDR3 is TGCAGCGTTTTAGCGGGCTCGGAAGGCAATGAGCAGTTCTTC. It specifies CSVLAGSEGNEQFF.

The rearrangement uses TRBV20-1 and TRBJ2-3; D is possibly TRBD2 (6 bases). V lost 3 bases to trimming and J lost 5 bases, with 18 bases between them. The length of the CDR3 is 15 residues. The germline V gene encodes CDR1 DFQATT and CDR2 SNEGSKA (reference sequence). CDR3 residues: CSASLVGLPKDTQYF. The CDR3 nucleotides read TGCAGTGCTAGCCTCGTCGGACTACCAAAAGATACGCAGTATTTT.

V and J are TRBV20-1 and TRBJ2-2; D possibly corresponds to TRBD2 (5 bases). Germline CDR1 reads DFQATT; CDR2 reads SNEGSKA (reference sequence). The CDR3 sequence is 13 residues long. V lost 3 bases to trimming and J lost 8 bases, with 13 bases between them. The CDR3 loop reads CSASRRTGGELFF. DNA for the CDR3: TGCAGTGCTAGTAGGAGGACGGGGGGGGAGCTGTTTTTT.

J is TRBJ2-2 and V is TRBV7-6; D not certain. There are 12 residues in the CDR3. V was pared by 5 bases and J by 3 bases, with 4 bases between. CDR1 and CDR2 (germline): SGHVS, FNYEAQ. The CDR3 loop is CASSPHTGELFF. In nucleotides, the CDR3 is TGTGCCAGCAGCCCCCACACCGGGGAGCTGTTTTTT.

This clonotype showed up many times. The gene calls are TRBV7-2 and TRBJ2-3; D is undetermined. The germline V gene has CDR1 SGHTA and CDR2 FQGNSA. The CDR3 has 14 residues. V shed 5 bases and J shed 5 bases, with 14 bases lying between them. The CDR3 here is CASSLLGLGDTQYF. The CDR3 DNA is TGTGCCAGCAGCCTATTAGGGCTTGGAGATACGCAGTATTTT.

The CDR3 nucleotides are TGCAGCGCTGATCTAGGGGTTACACCCTACGAGCAGTACTTC. Protein sequence: CSADLGVTPYEQYF. The chain carries TRBV29-1 and TRBJ2-7; the D gene is possibly TRBD1 (5 bases). Germline CDR1 is SQVTM and CDR2 is ANQGSEA. V shed 7 bases and J shed 2 bases, with 18 bases lying between them. The CDR3 has 14 residues.

V usage is TRBV6-5 and J usage is TRBJ1-5; no reliable D call. Germline assignment: CDR1 MNHEY and CDR2 SVGAGI. The CDR3 has 12 amino acids. Trimming took off 5 bases at V and 9 bases at J, with 11 bases between the two ends. CDR3 loop: CASSTAGLPQHF. CDR3 bases: TGTGCCAGCAGTACCGCTGGATTGCCCCAGCATTTT.

Ten or more counts support this clonotype. The rearrangement uses TRBV20-1 and TRBJ2-1; D unresolved. Trimming removed 3 bases from V and 8 bases from J, with 5 bases in between. The CDR3 runs 10 residues. Germline CDR1 reads DFQATT; CDR2 reads SNEGSKA (reference sequence). The CDR3 coding sequence is TGCAGTGCTAGTGCCCATGAGCAGTTCTTC. As protein: CSASAHEQFF.

This clonotype has a handful of counts. V gene TRBV5-5 combines with J gene TRBJ2-7; D might be TRBD1 (6 bases). The CDR3 contains 15 residues. CDR1 SGHKS and CDR2 YYEKEE come from the germline V gene (reference sequence). The germline V and J ends were trimmed by 0 bases and 2 bases, with 12 bases remaining between them. CDR3 residues: CASSLALGGTYEQYF. CDR3 in DNA: TGTGCCAGCAGCTTGGCGCTAGGGGGTACCTACGAGCAGTACTTC.

This clonotype was recorded a few times. The chain recombines TRBV20-1 with TRBJ1-1, with a weak D call TRBD1 (5 bases). This CDR3 contains 16 residues. Germline values: CDR1 DFQATT, CDR2 SNEGSKA (reference sequence). Trimming left V 0 bases short and J 0 bases short, with 14 bases between. CDR3 sequence reads: CSARDPREAMNTEAFF. The CDR3 nucleotides are TGCAGTGCTAGAGATCCCAGGGAGGCAATGAACACTGAAGCTTTCTTT.

This clonotype came up a few times. The chain employs TRBV4-1 and TRBJ2-7, with D hard to call. The CDR3 sequence is 13 residues long. Germline V gene lookup returns CDR1 MGHRA and CDR2 YSYEKL. Between the trimmed V and J ends, which lost 0 bases and 2 bases, there was a span of 5 bases. CDR3 in DNA: TGCGCCAGCAGCCAAGAGGAACCCTACGAGCAGTACTTC. Protein: CASSQEEPYEQYF.

V usage is TRBV2 and J usage is TRBJ2-5; the D is unclear. Trimming removed 3 bases at V and 2 bases at J, with 10 bases between. Germline V CDR1 and CDR2: SNHLY, FYNNEI. This CDR3 is 14 amino acids long. The CDR3 sequence is CASSEWQLQETQYF. CDR3 nucleotides: TGTGCCAGCAGTGAGTGGCAGCTTCAAGAGACCCAGTACTTC.

The rearrangement joins TRBV7-9 to TRBJ2-3; perhaps D is TRBD1 or TRBD2 (5 bases each). V was cut by 5 bases and J by 3 bases, with 18 bases left in between. Germline CDR1 is SEHNR and CDR2 is FQNEAQ (reference sequence). This CDR3 spans 16 amino acids. The CDR3 DNA reads as TGTGCCAGCAGCCCTAAGACGGCAGGGAGAACAGATACGCAGTATTTT. Translation: CASSPKTAGRTDTQYF.

This clonotype was recorded at least ten times. The chain employs TRBV9 and TRBJ1-5, with D maybe TRBD1 (6 bases). V gave up 0 bases and J gave up 8 bases, with 15 bases separating them. Germline V lookup: CDR1 SGDLS, CDR2 YYNGEE. The CDR3 has 15 amino acids. The CDR3 sequence: CASSVARVGGEPQHF. The CDR3 DNA follows: TGTGCCAGCAGCGTAGCTAGGGTAGGGGGAGAGCCCCAGCATTTT.

The gene calls are TRBV14 and TRBJ1-1; 9 nucleotides agree with TRBD1. J was trimmed by 3 bases and V by 2 bases; bases with no gene match: 4. Germline CDR1 SGHDN, CDR2 FVKESK. The CDR3 is 15 residues long. The CDR3 DNA is TGTGCCAGCAGCCAAAACAGGGGGCGCGACACTGAAGCTTTCTTT. It specifies CASSQNRGRDTEAFF. Supplemented by reference TRBV14 and TRBJ1-1, the full variable domain reads EAGVTQFPSHSVIEKGQTVTLRCDPISGHDNLYWYRRVMGKEIKFLLHFVKESKQDESGMPNNRFLAERTGGTYSTLKVQPAELEDSGVYFCASSQNRGRDTEAFFGQGTRLTVV.

This clonotype was detected many times. The rearrangement links TRBV24-1 to TRBJ2-3, with a possible D match to TRBD2 (6 bases). This CDR3 region has 15 residues. In germline, CDR1 is KGHDR, CDR2 SFDVKD. Trimming pared 6 bases from V and 5 bases from J, leaving 17 bases between. CDR3 region: CATSKTGTVKDTQYF. The DNA for the CDR3 is TGTGCCACCAGTAAAACCGGGACTGTCAAAGATACGCAGTATTTT.

CDR3 in amino acids: CASSQRLPGLAGSYNEQFF. CDR3 bases: TGCGCCAGCAGCCAACGGCTCCCGGGACTAGCGGGATCCTACAATGAGCAGTTCTTC. The rearrangement uses TRBV4-3 and TRBJ2-1, with 13 bases fitting TRBD2. Per germline, CDR1 LGHNA and CDR2 YSLEER. Trimming cost V 2 bases and J 1 base; bases outside gene matches: 8. This CDR3 spans 19 amino acids.

This clonotype was seen more than once but under ten times. The chain combines TRBV21-1 with TRBJ2-1. TRBV21-1 is a listed pseudogene. The CDR3 is made up of 16 amino acids. CDR3 nucleotides: TGTGCCAGCAGCAATAAAATGGTCAGCTCCTACAATGAGCAGTTCTTC. The encoded protein is CASSNKMVSSYNEQFF.

The rearrangement joins TRBV4-1 to TRBJ2-7, with 8 positions matching TRBD1. From germline, CDR1 is MGHRA and CDR2 YSYEKL. Germline trimming cut 4 bases from V and 4 bases from J; bases unmatched to any gene: 6. This CDR3 is built from 14 residues. Written as DNA, the CDR3 is TGCGCCAGCAGCCGCCGACAGGGGAGGTACGAGCAGTACTTC. Its translation: CASSRRQGRYEQYF.